The entry that follows covers one T cell receptor beta chain sequence. Germline CDR1 reads MNHEY; CDR2 reads SVGEGT. The CDR3 is made up of 15 amino acids. Trimming stripped 2 bases from V and 0 bases from J, with 9 bases between. Generated by immunoSEQ multiplex PCR, the TCRdb table keeps only in-frame clones and is missing some. The sample records some 200,000 clones, under 90% being singletons. The data belong to a study of blood T cell repertoires in COVID-19. The sequence was collected from a woman aged 80 or older with active or convalescent COVID-19. The J gene is TRBJ2-3, the V gene TRBV6-2 or TRBV6-3; no clear D gene. Sample: peripheral blood. CDR3 sequence: CASSYREPSTDTQYF. CDR3 nucleotides: TGTGCCAGCAGTTACCGTGAGCCTAGCACAGATACGCAGTATTTT.